This TCR beta chain originates from a study of Graves' ophthalmopathy and Graves' hyperthyroidism. Findings and caveats of the study: This model predicted ophthalmopathy progression (sensitivity about 67%, specificity 72% to 80%).

For this clonotype: Its antigen is unidentified.

Clinicians made diagnoses from clinical symptoms, serum thyroxine, TRAb, thyroid ultrasound and orbital computed tomography. PBMCs had their origin in fresh peripheral blood (approximately 10 ml). Amplification targeted the TCR beta CDR3 regions, with RNA transcripts as the source material. Second-round multiplex PCR came after first-round RT-PCR with HTBI primers. TCRdb reprocessed the multiplex PCR reads with MiXCR, giving one entry per CDR3 protein. This sample has approximately 640,000 distinct CDR3 sequences; about 41% occur once, and the top ten carry more than 2.5%. The V segment lost 5 bases and the J segment 6 bases; nucleotides outside the gene matches: 1. Germline CDR1 and CDR2: MNHEY and SMNVEV (reference sequence). CDR3 length: 12 residues.

The sequenced sample was peripheral blood. The chain links TRBV27 to TRBJ2-7; 10 bases are a match to TRBD1. The source is an adult man with Graves' ophthalmopathy. The CDR3 nucleotides read TGTGCCAGCAGTGGGGACAGGGGCGAGCAGTACTTC. As protein: CASSGDRGEQYF.